The 5 T cell receptor beta chains reported below all come from one sample, sequenced in a study of identical twins. TCRdb reprocessed the 5' RACE reads via MiXCR and lists one record per CDR3 protein. The sample lists 1.5 million to 2 million distinct CDR3 sequences; about 31% were seen once. Material: cord blood. The receptors originated from a newborn girl in good health.

V and J are TRBV20-1 and TRBJ2-1; D not resolved. The CDR3 is made up of 16 amino acids. The V gene's germline CDR1 is DFQATT and CDR2 SNEGSKA (reference sequence). The V end was cut by 5 bases, the J end by 0 bases, with 17 bases between. This CDR3 is CSARPFAHLSYNEQFF. CDR3 in DNA: TGCAGTGCTCGGCCCTTCGCCCACCTCTCCTACAATGAGCAGTTCTTC.

Turning to this clonotype: A much larger clonotype is one base distant, so this may be a read error. The chain carries TRBV10-3 and TRBJ2-3; the D call may be TRBD1 or TRBD2 (5 bases each). The CDR3 length is 14 residues. Trimming left V 8 bases short and J 2 bases short, with 14 bases between. Per the germline V gene, CDR1 is ENHRY and CDR2 is SYGVKD. CDR3 in amino acids: CAIRDGLHTDTQYF. DNA of the CDR3: TGTGCCATCCGGGACGGTCTACACACAGATACGCAGTATTTT.

This clonotype was observed at least ten times. The CDR3 DNA is TGCAGCGTCCTTAGGCCCTTCCCAAGCTCCTACAATGAGCAGTTCTTC. Its translation is CSVLRPFPSSYNEQFF. The chain is built from TRBV29-1 and TRBJ2-1; unclear D gene. The CDR3 is made up of 16 amino acids. The germline V gene encodes CDR1 SQVTM and CDR2 ANQGSEA. Trimming stripped 6 bases from V and 0 bases from J, with 18 bases between.

This clonotype was picked up many times. The rearrangement uses TRBV10-3 and TRBJ1-2; possible D gene TRBD1, 6 bases. This CDR3 comprises 14 residues. CDR1 ENHRY and CDR2 SYGVKD come from the germline V gene. Trimming stripped 4 bases from V and 2 bases from J, with 11 bases between. This CDR3 is CAISGPGANYGYTF. The CDR3 coding sequence is TGTGCCATCAGTGGCCCGGGGGCGAACTATGGCTACACCTTC.

This chain uses TRBV3-1 with TRBJ2-2; 9 positions agree with TRBD2. Germline-derived CDR1 and CDR2 are LGHDT and YNNKEL (reference sequence). The CDR3 is 16 residues long. Germline trimming cut 3 bases from V and 5 bases from J; bases unmatched to any gene: 7. DNA for the CDR3: TGTGCCAGCAGCCAGATGACTAGCGGCCTTACCGGGGAGCTGTTTTTT. Encoded protein: CASSQMTSGLTGELFF.